The 21 T cell receptor beta chains reported below all come from one sample, sequenced in a study of T cell responses to AZD1222 COVID-19 vaccine. Libraries were prepared by immunoSEQ multiplex PCR; TCRdb keeps only in-frame clonotypes and omits some of them. The table lists more than 90,000 clones, 86% of them singletons. This specimen consisted of peripheral blood, obtained 28 days after the second AZD1222 dose. These receptors all come from an adult who received the AZD1222 COVID-19 vaccine.

This chain links TRBV9 with TRBJ1-3; D may be TRBD1 (5 bases). This CDR3 contains 14 residues. Trimming removed 1 base from V and 3 bases from J, with 8 bases in between. CDR1 SGDLS and CDR2 YYNGEE come from the germline V gene. CDR3 nucleotide sequence: TGTGCCAGCAGCGTAACGACAGTTGGAAACACCATATATTTT. Its protein is CASSVTTVGNTIYF.

V is TRBV7-7 and J is TRBJ2-5, with D possibly TRBD2 on 5 matching bases. This CDR3 contains 15 residues. Germline V gene data show CDR1 as SSHAT and CDR2 as FNYEAQ (reference sequence). Deletions cut 1 base from V and 2 bases from J, with 11 bases between. CDR3 sequence: CASSLVGGGQETQYF. As DNA, the CDR3 is TGTGCCAGCAGCTTAGTTGGTGGCGGGCAAGAGACCCAGTACTTC.

The J gene is TRBJ2-7, the V gene TRBV7-8; D not certain. Trimming stripped 5 bases from V and 1 base from J, with 3 bases between. This CDR3 spans 11 amino acids. CDR1 is SGHVS and CDR2 is FQNEAQ in the germline V gene. This CDR3 is CASSPSYEQYF. The CDR3 DNA follows: TGTGCCAGCAGCCCTTCCTACGAGCAGTACTTC.

The rearrangement joins TRBV9 to TRBJ2-3; D gene uncertain. Germline V gives CDR1 SGDLS, CDR2 YYNGEE. Trimming removed 4 bases at V and 5 bases at J, with 17 bases between. CDR3 size: 15 residues. The CDR3 DNA sequence: TGTGCCAGCAGCCCCTACAAAACAGACCTAGATACGCAGTATTTT. Translated, it gives CASSPYKTDLDTQYF.

CDR3 nucleotides: TGCACCAGCAGCCGGCGGAGACAGGGGAACACTGAAGCTTTCTTT. It codes for CTSSRRRQGNTEAFF. V gene TRBV1 combines with J gene TRBJ1-1; the DNA was not compared with TRBD1, the D call given in the table. TRBV1 is listed as a pseudogene. This CDR3 region has 15 residues.

J is TRBJ2-7 and V is TRBV10-3, with 9 positions matching TRBD1. CDR1 and CDR2 (germline): ENHRY, SYGVKD. The V and J ends lost 4 bases and 2 bases, in that order; junction bases with no gene match: 6. The CDR3 length is 15 residues. CDR3 in DNA: TGTGCCATCAGTGGAGGGGGACAGGGCACCTACGAGCAGTACTTC. It is translated as CAISGGGQGTYEQYF.

The rearrangement links TRBV5-4 to TRBJ2-1, with D perhaps matching TRBD1 (6 bases). The length of the CDR3 is 14 residues. V was pared by 9 bases and J by 1 base, with 14 bases between. Germline-derived CDR1 and CDR2 are SGHNT and YYREEE (reference sequence). CDR3 amino acids: CATRRGGSYNEQFF. As DNA, the CDR3 is TGTGCCACCCGACGAGGGGGATCCTACAATGAGCAGTTCTTC.

The V gene is TRBV10-1, the J gene TRBJ2-1; 13 bases fit TRBD2. This CDR3 is 17 amino acids long. The germline V gene has CDR1 WNHNN and CDR2 SYGVQD (reference sequence). Unmatched junction bases numbered 6, after V lost 5 bases and J lost 2 bases. The CDR3 sequence: CASSTSGRAAPYNEQFF. The CDR3 bases are TGCGCCAGCAGTACTAGCGGGAGGGCGGCCCCCTACAATGAGCAGTTCTTC.

V gene TRBV12-3 or TRBV12-4 combines with J gene TRBJ2-7; D gene uncertain. The CDR3 has 13 amino acids. Trimming cost V 2 bases and J 3 bases, with 8 bases left between them. The CDR3 loop is CASSLLKHYEQYF. Here the CDR3 DNA reads TGTGCCAGCAGTTTACTGAAACACTACGAGCAGTACTTC.

The genes are TRBV10-3 and TRBJ2-2; TRBD1 might be the D (6 bases). The CDR3 length is 14 residues. Germline assignment: CDR1 ENHRY and CDR2 SYGVKD. Trimming cost V 3 bases and J 4 bases, with 9 bases left between them. CDR3 coding DNA: TGTGCCATCAGTGACAGGGGCGTCACCGGGGAGCTGTTTTTT. As protein: CAISDRGVTGELFF.

In its sample, this clone was seen once. This rearrangement joins TRBV12-3 or TRBV12-4 to TRBJ1-3; D not certain. The CDR3 totals 13 residues. V lost 1 base and J 4 bases, leaving 5 bases between the germline ends. CDR3 protein: CASSLGQGNTIYF. CDR3 coding DNA: TGTGCCAGCAGTTTAGGGCAGGGAAACACCATATATTTT.

This clone was observed a handful of times. V is TRBV7-8 and J is TRBJ2-4, with D possibly being TRBD2 (7 bases). Per the germline V gene, CDR1 is SGHVS and CDR2 is FQNEAQ. The length of the CDR3 is 16 residues. Trimming stripped 5 bases from V and 6 bases from J, with 20 bases between. CDR3 sequence: CASSPSYREGGNIQYF. The CDR3, as DNA: TGTGCCAGCAGCCCTTCTTACAGGGAGGGTGGAAACATTCAGTACTTC.

This clone was counted once. The rearrangement joins TRBV5-5 to TRBJ2-1; the D gene is possibly TRBD2 (5 bases). Trimming cost V 0 bases and J 4 bases, with 11 bases left between them. Per germline, CDR1 SGHKS and CDR2 YYEKEE (reference sequence). The CDR3 sequence is 15 residues long. Here the CDR3 DNA reads TGTGCCAGCAGCTTGGATGGCGGGCGGTACAATGAGCAGTTCTTC. Translation gives CASSLDGGRYNEQFF.

The chain links TRBV5-1 to TRBJ1-2; 8 bases agree with TRBD1. The length of the CDR3 is 14 residues. CDR1 is SGHRS, CDR2 YFSETQ, per germline. With V trimmed by 4 bases and J by 6 bases, 8 bases remained unmatched. CDR3 nucleotides: TGCGCCAGCAGCCCCAAGACAGGGGCGCATGGCTACACCTTC. The encoded protein is CASSPKTGAHGYTF.

The chain links TRBV3-1 (or the pseudogene TRBV3-2) to TRBJ1-3; no clear D. The germline V and J ends were trimmed by 4 bases and 0 bases, with 10 bases remaining between them. Germline CDR1 is LGHDT and CDR2 is YNNKEL (reference sequence). The CDR3 runs to 15 residues. Written as DNA, the CDR3 is TGTGCCAGCAGCCCGACTAGAAGCTCTGGAAACACCATATATTTT. Amino acids: CASSPTRSSGNTIYF.

The chain couples TRBV18 to TRBJ2-3, with TRBD2 identical over 7 bases. This CDR3 is built from 13 residues. The ends lost 8 bases at V and 4 bases at J; junction bases unmatched: 6. The germline V gene encodes CDR1 KGHSH and CDR2 LQKENI. The CDR3 bases are TGTGCCAGCGGACTAGAGGGCCCAGATACGCAGTATTTT. Protein product: CASGLEGPDTQYF.

CDR3: CASSVGLATDTQYF. In DNA form, the CDR3 reads TGTGCCAGCAGCGTCGGACTAGCTACAGATACGCAGTATTTT. The chain links TRBV9 to TRBJ2-3, with 8 bases aligning to TRBD2. Per germline, CDR1 SGDLS and CDR2 YYNGEE. With 2 bases clipped from V and 3 bases from J, the junction kept 2 bases outside the gene matches. The CDR3 runs 14 residues.

The chain carries TRBV7-9 and TRBJ1-4; a possible D gene is TRBD1 (6 bases). V lost 3 bases, J lost 7 bases, and 9 bases lay in between. Germline values: CDR1 SEHNR, CDR2 FQNEAQ (reference sequence). The CDR3 spans 13 residues. CDR3 nucleotides: TGTGCCAGCAGCTTCGGACAGCCTGAAAAACTGTTTTTT. Translating it yields CASSFGQPEKLFF. Based on the CDR3 plus reference TRBV7-9 and TRBJ1-4, the full variable domain is DTGVSQNPRHKITKRGQNVTFRCDPISEHNRLYWYRQTLGQGPEFLTYFQNEAQLEKSRLLSDRFSAERPKGSFSTLEIQRTEQGDSAMYLCASSFGQPEKLFFGSGTQLSVL.

The chain combines TRBV6-1 with TRBJ1-6; tentatively, D is TRBD1 (5 bases). Germline V gene data show CDR1 as MNHNS and CDR2 as SASEGT. The CDR3 length is 14 residues. V gave up 11 bases and J gave up 9 bases, with 20 bases separating them. CDR3 sequence reads: CAGGDSQGLSPLHF. Written as DNA, the CDR3 is TGTGCCGGAGGAGACAGTCAAGGGCTTTCACCCCTCCACTTT.

The chain uses TRBV6-6 and TRBJ2-1, with 12 bases lining up with TRBD2. J was trimmed by 5 bases and V by 5 bases; bases with no gene match: 10. The CDR3 runs 17 residues. CDR1 and CDR2 (germline): MNHNY, SVGAGI (reference sequence). The CDR3 sequence: CASSHLGLAGGNNEQFF. The CDR3 nucleotides read TGTGCCAGCAGTCACCTGGGGCTAGCGGGGGGGAACAATGAGCAGTTCTTC.

This chain connects TRBV4-1 to TRBJ2-2, with D maybe TRBD2 (6 bases). The ends were cut back, 0 bases at V and 7 bases at J, with 9 bases in the middle. From germline, CDR1 is MGHRA and CDR2 YSYEKL. This CDR3 has 14 amino acids. CDR3 nucleotides: TGCGCCAGCAGCCAAGATCCGGGGGACGGGGAGCTGTTTTTT. It yields the protein CASSQDPGDGELFF.